The clone carrying this T cell receptor (beta chain) was counted between two and nine times. These data originate in a study of blood T cell repertoires in COVID-19. Individuals drawn from approximately 26 US areas were roughly 18 to 95 years old. Allocation to cohorts depended on clinical history reported by the participants. V was cut by 5 bases and J by 4 bases, with 14 bases left in between. From germline, CDR1 is MDHEN and CDR2 SYDVKM. CDR3 length: 14 residues. The assay was immunoSEQ multiplex PCR, and TCRdb's table has in-frame clones only and misses some. This table holds about 350,000 clones, about 90% found once.

The sequencing sample was made of PBMCs or T cells enriched from blood (not recorded which). The V gene is TRBV28, the J gene TRBJ1-2, with D perhaps matching TRBD1 (5 bases). The clonotype originates from a woman younger than 45 who had recovered from COVID-19. CDR3 bases: TGTGCCAGCAGTATAGGGGAGGGGTTCTATGGCTACACCTTC. Translation: CASSIGEGFYGYTF.